This T cell receptor (beta chain) originates from a study of T cell responses to AZD1222 COVID-19 vaccine. The length of the CDR3 is 14 residues. Germline CDR1 SGHAT, CDR2 FQNNGV. V dropped 0 bases and J dropped 6 bases, with 10 bases sitting between them. Study-wide results and limits: Seropositivity was recorded at baseline in only a handful of AZD1222 recipients.

With regard to this clone: Its antigen remains unidentified.

TCRdb keeps only in-frame clones here, not all; method: immunoSEQ multiplex PCR. The data contain 90,000 to 120,000 clones, about 90% of them seen just once; the ten biggest clones take up approximately 5.6%. The sample was peripheral blood, taken 28 days after the second AZD1222 dose. The rearrangement links TRBV11-2 to TRBJ2-3; D is unclear. The sequence derives from an adult who received the AZD1222 COVID-19 vaccine. The CDR3 coding sequence is TGTGCCAGCAGCTTAGATGCCCCGAGGGATACGCAGTATTTT. Its protein is CASSLDAPRDTQYF.